The T cell receptor beta chain described here comes from a study of T cell changes during pregnancy in multiple sclerosis. This clone was counted once. Profiled with immunoSEQ multiplex PCR; TCRdb holds only in-frame clones, not every one. The sample has about 46,000 clones, about 91% seen once. This CDR3 comprises 16 residues. The germline V gene has CDR1 MGHDK and CDR2 SYGVNS. V gave up 3 bases and J gave up 6 bases; unmatched junction bases: 12. This chain connects TRBV25-1 to TRBJ2-7; the match to TRBD1 covers 9 bases. Sequencing was performed on CD8+ T cells from peripheral blood mononuclear cells, taken after pregnancy. The source is a female donor with multiple sclerosis, enrolled in a pregnancy study. The CDR3 protein is CASSDKGTGLESEQYF. CDR3 nucleotides: TGTGCCAGCAGTGATAAAGGGACAGGGTTAGAATCCGAGCAGTACTTC.